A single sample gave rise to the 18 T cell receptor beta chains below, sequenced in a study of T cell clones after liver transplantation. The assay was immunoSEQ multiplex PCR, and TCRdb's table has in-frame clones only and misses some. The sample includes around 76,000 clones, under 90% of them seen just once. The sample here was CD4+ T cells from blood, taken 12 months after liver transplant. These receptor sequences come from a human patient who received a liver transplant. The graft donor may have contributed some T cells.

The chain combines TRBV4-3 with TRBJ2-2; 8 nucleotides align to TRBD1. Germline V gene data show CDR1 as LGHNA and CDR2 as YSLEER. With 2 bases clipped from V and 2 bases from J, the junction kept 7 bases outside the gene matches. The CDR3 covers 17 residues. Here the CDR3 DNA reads TGCGCCAGCAGCCAACGGACAGGGCGAGCCAACACCGGGGAGCTGTTTTTT. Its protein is CASSQRTGRANTGELFF.

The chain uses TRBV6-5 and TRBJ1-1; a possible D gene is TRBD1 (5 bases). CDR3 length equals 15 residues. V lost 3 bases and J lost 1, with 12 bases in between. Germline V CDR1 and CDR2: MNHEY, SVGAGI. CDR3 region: CASSYHDRGNTEAFF. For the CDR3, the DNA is TGTGCCAGCAGTTATCACGACAGAGGGAACACTGAAGCTTTCTTT.

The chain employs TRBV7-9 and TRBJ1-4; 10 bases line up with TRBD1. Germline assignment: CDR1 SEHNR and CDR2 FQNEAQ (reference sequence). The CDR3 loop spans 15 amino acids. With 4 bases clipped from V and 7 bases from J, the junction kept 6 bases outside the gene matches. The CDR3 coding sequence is TGTGCCAGCAGCTCCTCTGACAGGGGGCCTGAAAAACTGTTTTTT. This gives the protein CASSSSDRGPEKLFF.

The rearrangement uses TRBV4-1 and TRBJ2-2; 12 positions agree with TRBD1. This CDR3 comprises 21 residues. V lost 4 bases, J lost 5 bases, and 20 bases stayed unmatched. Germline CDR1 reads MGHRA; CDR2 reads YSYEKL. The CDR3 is CASSLSSIRDRGRGETGELFF. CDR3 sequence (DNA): TGCGCCAGCAGCCTAAGCTCCATCCGGGACAGGGGGCGCGGGGAAACCGGGGAGCTGTTTTTT.

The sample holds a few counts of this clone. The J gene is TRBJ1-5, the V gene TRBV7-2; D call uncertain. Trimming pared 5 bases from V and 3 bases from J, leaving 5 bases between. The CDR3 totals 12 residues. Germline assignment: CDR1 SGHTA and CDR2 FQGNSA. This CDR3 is CASSPYNQPQHF. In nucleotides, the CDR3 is TGTGCCAGCAGCCCCTACAATCAGCCCCAGCATTTT.

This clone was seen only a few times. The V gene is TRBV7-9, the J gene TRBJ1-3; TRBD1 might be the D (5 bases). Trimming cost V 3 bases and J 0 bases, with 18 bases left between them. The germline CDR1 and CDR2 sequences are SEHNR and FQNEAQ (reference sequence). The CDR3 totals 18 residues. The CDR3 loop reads CASSFTVFGTASGNTIYF. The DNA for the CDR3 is TGTGCCAGCAGCTTCACGGTTTTTGGGACGGCCTCTGGAAACACCATATATTTT.

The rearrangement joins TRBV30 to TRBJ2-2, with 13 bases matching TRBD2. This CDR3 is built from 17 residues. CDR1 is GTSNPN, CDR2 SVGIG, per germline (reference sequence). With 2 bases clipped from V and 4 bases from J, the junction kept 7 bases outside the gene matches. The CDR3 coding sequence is TGTGCCTGGAGTCGAAGGACTAGCGGGAGTACCACCGGGGAGCTGTTTTTT. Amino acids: CAWSRRTSGSTTGELFF.

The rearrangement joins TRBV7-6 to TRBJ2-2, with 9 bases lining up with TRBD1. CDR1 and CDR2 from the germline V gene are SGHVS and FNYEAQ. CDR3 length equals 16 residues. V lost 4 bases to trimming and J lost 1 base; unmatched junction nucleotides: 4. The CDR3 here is CASSWPGQGNTGELFF. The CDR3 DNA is TGTGCCAGCAGCTGGCCGGGACAGGGGAACACCGGGGAGCTGTTTTTT.

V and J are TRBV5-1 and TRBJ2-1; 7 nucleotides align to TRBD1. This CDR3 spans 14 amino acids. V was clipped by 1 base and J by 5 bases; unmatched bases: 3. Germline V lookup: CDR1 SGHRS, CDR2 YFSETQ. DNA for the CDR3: TGCGCCAGCAGCTTGATTCAGGGGGACAATGAGCAGTTCTTC. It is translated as CASSLIQGDNEQFF.

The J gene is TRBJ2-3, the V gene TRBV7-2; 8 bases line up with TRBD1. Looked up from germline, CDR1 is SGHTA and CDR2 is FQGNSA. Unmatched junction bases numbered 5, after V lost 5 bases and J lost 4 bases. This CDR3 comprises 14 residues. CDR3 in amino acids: CASSTRTGSDTQYF. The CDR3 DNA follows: TGTGCCAGCAGCACCAGGACAGGGTCAGATACGCAGTATTTT. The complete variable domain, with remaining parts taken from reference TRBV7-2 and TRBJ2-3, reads GAGVSQSPSNKVTEKGKDVELRCDPISGHTALYWYRQSLGQGLEFLIYFQGNSAPDKSGLPSDRFSAERTGGSVSTLTIQRTQQEDSAVYLCASSTRTGSDTQYFGPGTRLTVL.

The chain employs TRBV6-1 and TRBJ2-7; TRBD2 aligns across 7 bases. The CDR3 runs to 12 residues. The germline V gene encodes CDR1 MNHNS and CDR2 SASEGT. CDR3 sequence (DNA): TGTGGGGTCGGGGGGTTTACCTACGAGCAGTACTTC. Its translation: CGVGGFTYEQYF.

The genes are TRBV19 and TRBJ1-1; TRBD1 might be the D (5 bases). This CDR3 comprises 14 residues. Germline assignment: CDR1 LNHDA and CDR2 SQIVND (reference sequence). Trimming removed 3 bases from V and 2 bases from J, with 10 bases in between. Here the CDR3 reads CASSMGPDNTEAFF. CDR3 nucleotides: TGTGCCAGTAGTATGGGGCCGGATAACACTGAAGCTTTCTTT.

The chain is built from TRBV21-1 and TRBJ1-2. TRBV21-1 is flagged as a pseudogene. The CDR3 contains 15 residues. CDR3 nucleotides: TGTGCCAGCAGCAAAGCGCAGGACCCTAACTATGGCTACACCTTC. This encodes CASSKAQDPNYGYTF.

The CDR3 DNA follows: TGCGCCAGCAGCTTGCGGACAGGGGGGAGTAACTATGGCTACACCTTC. Its protein is CASSLRTGGSNYGYTF. This chain uses TRBV5-1 with TRBJ1-2, with 10 bases that match TRBD1. The germline V gene has CDR1 SGHRS and CDR2 YFSETQ. Unmatched junction bases numbered 4, after V lost 1 base and J lost 1 base. This CDR3 region has 16 residues.

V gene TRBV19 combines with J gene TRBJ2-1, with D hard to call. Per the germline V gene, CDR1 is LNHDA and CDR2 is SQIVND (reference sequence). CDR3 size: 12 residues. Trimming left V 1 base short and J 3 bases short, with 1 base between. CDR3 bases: TGTGCCAGTAGTATAGTCTACAATGAGCAGTTCTTC. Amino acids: CASSIVYNEQFF.

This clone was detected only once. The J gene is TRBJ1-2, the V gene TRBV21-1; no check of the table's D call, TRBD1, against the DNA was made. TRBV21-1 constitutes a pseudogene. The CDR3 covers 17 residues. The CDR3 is CASSGSGTGGANYGYTF. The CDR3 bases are TGTGCCAGCAGCGGATCCGGGACAGGGGGGGCTAACTATGGCTACACCTTC.

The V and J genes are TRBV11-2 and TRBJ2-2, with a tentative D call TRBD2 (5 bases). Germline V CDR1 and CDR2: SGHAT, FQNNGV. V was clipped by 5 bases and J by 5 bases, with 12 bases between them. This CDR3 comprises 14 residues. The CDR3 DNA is TGTGCCAGCAGCCGATCAAGCGGAACCGGGGAGCTGTTTTTT. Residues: CASSRSSGTGELFF.

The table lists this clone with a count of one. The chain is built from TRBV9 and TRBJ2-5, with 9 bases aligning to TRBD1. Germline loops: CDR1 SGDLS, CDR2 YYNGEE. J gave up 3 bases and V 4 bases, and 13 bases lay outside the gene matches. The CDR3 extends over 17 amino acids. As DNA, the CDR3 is TGTGCCAGCAGCCTAAGCCCCGGGACAGGGAGGAAAGAGACCCAGTACTTC. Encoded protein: CASSLSPGTGRKETQYF.